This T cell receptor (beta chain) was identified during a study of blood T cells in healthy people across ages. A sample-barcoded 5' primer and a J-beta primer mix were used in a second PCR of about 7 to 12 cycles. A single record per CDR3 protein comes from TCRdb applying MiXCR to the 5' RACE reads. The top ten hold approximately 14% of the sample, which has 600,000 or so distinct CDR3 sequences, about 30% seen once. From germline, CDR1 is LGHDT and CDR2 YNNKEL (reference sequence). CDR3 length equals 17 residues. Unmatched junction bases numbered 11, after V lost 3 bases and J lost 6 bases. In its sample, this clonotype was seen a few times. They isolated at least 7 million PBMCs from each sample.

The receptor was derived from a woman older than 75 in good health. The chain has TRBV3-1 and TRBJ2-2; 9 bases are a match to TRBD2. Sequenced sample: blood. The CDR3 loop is CASSQFPGLARPGELFF. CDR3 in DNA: TGTGCCAGCAGCCAGTTCCCGGGACTAGCTAGGCCCGGGGAGCTGTTTTTT.